This TCR beta chain is drawn from a study of T cell responses to AZD1222 COVID-19 vaccine (dated by TCRdb to 2020 to 2023). General notes on the study: Because spike-specific TCR depth and breadth did not differ between the two schedules, AZD1222 recipients who got a second dose at roughly 4 weeks were pooled with those who got a second dose at roughly 12 weeks. A total of 230 to 250 trial participants underwent TCR sequencing, of whom approximately 200 had received two doses of AZD1222 and about 25 had received two doses of the MenACWY control vaccine. Trial participants were enrolled into age subgroups of 18-55, 56-69 and 70-plus years, which contained around 140, 26 and 57 TCR-sequenced participants, respectively. What the authors observed across the whole study: The vaccine-associated CD4 TCRs covered the entire spike protein, and the dominant responses fell in regions 160-218 and 743-854. In the small 56-69-year group, the increase in depth fell short of significance, most likely because of low power. Reportedly, close to half of the unique spike-specific TCRs recognized epitopes lying outside the regions that are mutated in the B.1.351 and B.1.1.7 variants. After two AZD1222 doses, spike-specific TCR breadth and depth were significantly higher than at day 0 and than in MenACWY recipients. Most participants were white British and females outnumbered males, and the authors suggested that clonal diversity may have been underestimated. Because no day 14 peak-response samples were available, the repertoires could be characterized only after the peak T cell response. Conclusions about previously exposed vaccinees were limited because only six or seven AZD1222 recipients were SARS-CoV-2 seropositive at baseline.

This clone was observed a single time. Which antigen it targets is not known. It has no much larger one-base neighbor in the sample; base qualities were not kept. The sample's time point label, in plain terms: baseline before first vaccination. Samples from vaccinated people were obtained from the UK trials COV001 and COV002, which included a single-blind randomized controlled phase 2/3 trial of AZD1222 (ChAdOx1 nCoV-19) in healthy adults. Trial participant PBMC samples were collected at day 0 and day 28 after the second dose for TCRbeta chain sequencing. The CDR3 regions of human TCRbeta chains were analyzed by immunosequencing. Turning to the authors' computational methods: Repertoire TCRs were matched against a reference library of SARS-CoV-2-specific TCRs generated with the MIRA antigen-specificity platform. Breadth was defined as the fraction of unique TCRs that were SARS-CoV-2-associated. Depth was defined as the fraction of total T cells that were SARS-CoV-2-associated. Each spike-specific TCR was assigned to its reactive spike region and to a CD4 or CD8 class using the MIRA data. Log10-transformed breadth and depth values were compared by one-way ANOVA with Sidak's multiple comparisons tests. In TCRdb, the immuneACCESS table is reduced to in-frame sequences with V and J assigned. These tables do not hold every clone; where another copy was compared, an unresolved V gene accounts for under half, and the others remain unexplained. The V and J calls and clone size were taken over from that table, and D and trimming were inferred from the DNA. The sample yields about 110,000 clones; about 86% were counted once. The ten largest account for 2.5% to 4% of the sample.

The CDR3 sequence holds 17 residues, the cysteine and phenylalanine included. Only the CDR3 region is kept as DNA, spanning 51 bases read in frame from base 1. CDR1 and CDR2 are read off the germline V gene as SGHTA and FQGNSA. Trimming takes 5 bases off V and 14 bases off J; junction bases not matched to a gene: 21. The V gene is TRBV7-2 and the J gene is TRBJ2-4; 10 junctional bases match TRBD2. The receptor comes from an adult in good health. This specimen was peripheral blood, taken on day 0 of AZD1222 vaccination. CDR3 loop: CASSLGPELAGVEVKYF. In nucleotides, the sequence is TGTGCCAGCAGCCTAGGGCCGGAGCTAGCGGGGGTGGAGGTCAAGTACTTC.